What follows is one TCR beta chain and its context. The sample originates from a study of T cell changes during pregnancy in multiple sclerosis. Data came from immunoSEQ multiplex PCR; TCRdb stores just in-frame clones and leaves some out. The repertoire includes tens of thousands of clones, about 91% of them detected once, and 1.4% sits in the top ten. V was trimmed by 9 bases and J by 0 bases, leaving 16 bases between them. This CDR3 is built from 15 residues. Germline values: CDR1 LNHDA, CDR2 SQIVND (reference sequence). The origin of this receptor is a female donor with multiple sclerosis, enrolled in a pregnancy study. V is TRBV19 and J is TRBJ2-3, with D hard to call. The sample in question was peripheral blood, obtained before pregnancy. CDR3 in DNA: TGTGCCAGCGAAACCAACTACCGTAGCACAGATACGCAGTATTTT. Its translation: CASETNYRSTDTQYF.